A selection of T cell receptor beta chains follows, all from one sample in a study of T-cell reconstitution after alpha-beta-depleted transplantation in children. In TCRdb, the PCR reads were re-called with MiXCR into one record per CDR3 protein. The sample contains about 830,000 distinct CDR3 sequences, about 16% of which appear only once. The sequencing used PBMCs, mostly from graft donor cells, collected 360 days after TCRalphabeta/CD19-depleted stem cell transplant. The receptor set was obtained from a male patient younger than 18 who had a stem cell transplant for acute lymphoblastic leukemia, so the T cells may come from the graft donor. Each CDR3 is given with its conserved first and last residue. A D gene is named only where the DNA matches it firmly. Part of the rows lack a size; the others show once, few, many or a class for expanded clones.

clone size	V gene	D gene	J gene	CDR3 DNA	CDR3 protein
-	TRBV28	-	TRBJ2-3	TGTGCCAGCAGCTCCTCGAACTTATGGACAGATACGCAGTATTTT	CASSSSNLWTDTQYF
-	TRBV9	TRBD2	TRBJ2-2	TGTGCCAGCAGCGTAGGGAGACTAGCAAACACCGGGGAGCTGTTTTTT	CASSVGRLANTGELFF
few	TRBV20-1	-	TRBJ2-6	TGCAGTGCTAGAAGACAGGCGCACAGCTCTGGGGCCAACGTCCTGACTTTC	CSARRQAHSSGANVLTF
many	TRBV5-1	-	TRBJ2-2	TGCGCCAGCAGCTTTAACCCTAGCGTATCCGGGGAGCTGTTTTTT	CASSFNPSVSGELFF
-	TRBV4-1	TRBD2	TRBJ2-7	TGCGCCAGCAGCCAAGGGGAGGGACTAGCGGGAAGATACGAGCAGTACTTC	CASSQGEGLAGRYEQYF
many	TRBV7-2	TRBD2	TRBJ2-3	TGTGCCAGCAGCTTAGTGGTAGCGGGGGGCTTTGCAGATACGCAGTATTTT	CASSLVVAGGFADTQYF
-	TRBV11-2	-	TRBJ2-7	TGTGCCGTTCGGTCCGCCGGCGAGCAGTACTTC	CAVRSAGEQYF
-	TRBV4-2	-	TRBJ2-2	TGTGCCAGCAGCCAAGAGGACGGCCGAGGCGCCGGGGAGCTGTTTTTT	CASSQEDGRGAGELFF
few	TRBV4-1	TRBD2	TRBJ2-3	TGCGCCAGCAGCCCGGGACTAGCGTTAGGGATTCGCACGCAGTATTTT	CASSPGLALGIRTQYF
-	TRBV10-3	-	TRBJ2-5	TGTGCCATCAGTGATTGGGGGTGGGGGACAGAGACCCAGTACTTC	CAISDWGWGTETQYF
-	TRBV24-1	-	TRBJ2-2	TGTGCCACCAGTTACGGTTTCCCCGGGGAGCTGTTTTTT	CATSYGFPGELFF
many	TRBV5-1	TRBD2	TRBJ2-5	TGCGCCAGCAGCTTTCAGCGCGGACTAGCGGGCCAAGAGACCCAGTACTTC	CASSFQRGLAGQETQYF
few	TRBV7-8	-	TRBJ1-5	TGTGCCAGCAGCCCTGACACCAGCAATCAGCCCCAGCATTTT	CASSPDTSNQPQHF
few	TRBV20-1	-	TRBJ2-7	TGCAGTGCTAGCAGGACGCCCTACGAGCAGTACTTC	CSASRTPYEQYF
-	TRBV25-1	TRBD2	TRBJ2-2	TGTGCCAGCAGTGAAGCCCGACTAGCGGGAAACACCGGGGAGCTGTTTTTT	CASSEARLAGNTGELFF
-	TRBV27	-	TRBJ1-5	TGTGCCAGCAGTTTATCAGGGGAGGGACAGCCCCAGCATTTT	CASSLSGEGQPQHF
-	TRBV24-1	-	TRBJ1-2	TGTGCCACCAGTGATTTGCGGACAGTCTATGGCTACACCTTC	CATSDLRTVYGYTF
few	TRBV4-1	-	TRBJ2-7	TGCGCCAGCAGCCAAGTACCCCTTGGGGAGTTCAACGAGCAGTACTTC	CASSQVPLGEFNEQYF
-	TRBV11-2	TRBD2	TRBJ2-1	TGTGCCAGCAGCCTAAGGACTAGAAGGGGCAATGAGCAGTTCTTC	CASSLRTRRGNEQFF
few	TRBV5-1	-	TRBJ2-1	TGCGCCAGCAGCCCCTTTCGGGGAAGCTCCTACAATGAGCAGTTCTTC	CASSPFRGSSYNEQFF